This T cell receptor beta chain was sequenced during a study of blood T cell repertoires in COVID-19. Trimming stripped 5 bases from V and 10 bases from J, with 12 bases between. Germline V gives CDR1 MNHEY, CDR2 SVGEGT. The CDR3 has 11 residues. Data came from immunoSEQ multiplex PCR; TCRdb stores just in-frame clones and leaves some out. The repertoire holds roughly 310,000 clones, with roughly nine tenths as singletons. This clone was picked up one time. This TCR was sampled from a man in his sixties who had recovered from COVID-19. Input material: PBMCs or T cells enriched from blood (not recorded which). This chain uses TRBV6-2 or TRBV6-3 with TRBJ2-7; tentative D call: TRBD2 (6 bases). The CDR3 loop is CASSQIAAQYF. DNA for the CDR3: TGTGCCAGCAGTCAAATAGCGGCACAGTACTTC.